This T cell receptor (beta chain) was recorded in a study of blood T cell repertoires in COVID-19. Across the study: Specimens from acute and convalescent COVID-19 originated in the United States, Italy and Spain.

Germline V gives CDR1 SGHTA, CDR2 FQGNSA. CDR3 size: 13 residues. The junction had 10 bases not matched to a gene; V was cut back by 4 bases and J by 11 bases. Per the original data handling: Amplification of reference gene primers was used by the study to estimate nucleated cell counts. Here immunoSEQ multiplex PCR was the method, and the copy in TCRdb shows in-frame clones only, minus some. V and J calls and clone size are those listed in that table; D and trimming were worked out from the DNA. The sample holds over 150,000 clones, around four fifths seen once. Sequenced sample: peripheral blood. This sequence joins TRBV7-2 and TRBJ1-1, with TRBD1 matching over 7 bases. The TCR comes from a middle-aged woman with COVID-19, enrolled during active disease. The CDR3: CASSSKGAIEAFF. CDR3 nucleotide sequence: TGTGCCAGCAGCTCCAAGGGGGCGATCGAGGCTTTCTTT.